The 13 T cell receptor beta chains in this list originate from one sample, sequenced in a study of blood T cell repertoires in COVID-19. Assay: immunoSEQ multiplex PCR; the TCRdb copy retains only in-frame clones and omits some. This table has about 120,000 clones, around 81% appearing once. Sequencing was carried out using peripheral blood. The receptor source for this set is a man aged 25-45 years with COVID-19, enrolled during active disease.

This chain joins TRBV7-8 and TRBJ2-5; possibly TRBD2 for D (6 bases). V lost 1 base, J lost 4 bases, and 22 bases lay in between. Per the germline V gene, CDR1 is SGHVS and CDR2 is FQNEAQ. This CDR3 comprises 18 residues. The CDR3, as DNA: TGTGCCAGCAGCTTAGTCCTTCCGGGCGGGACCCCTGGAGAGACCCAGTACTTC. Translated: CASSLVLPGGTPGETQYF.

This clone showed up many times. The chain employs TRBV11-2 and TRBJ1-6, with a tentative D call TRBD1 (6 bases). Trimming cost V 5 bases and J 8 bases, with 22 bases left between them. The CDR3 is 17 amino acids. Germline-derived CDR1 and CDR2 are SGHAT and FQNNGV. CDR3 residues: CASSNQRGRGRHSPLHF. The CDR3 coding sequence is TGTGCCAGCAGCAACCAACGGGGCAGGGGAAGGCATTCACCCCTCCACTTT.

The genes are TRBV5-1 and TRBJ1-3, with 7 bases lining up with TRBD1. The V segment lost 4 bases and the J segment 0 bases; nucleotides outside the gene matches: 4. This CDR3 region has 15 residues. Germline-derived CDR1 and CDR2 are SGHRS and YFSETQ. The CDR3 DNA sequence: TGCGCCAGCAGCGCGGGACAGTCCTCTGGAAACACCATATATTTT. This translates into CASSAGQSSGNTIYF.

The chain recombines TRBV19 with TRBJ1-5, with D hard to call. Germline V gene data show CDR1 as LNHDA and CDR2 as SQIVND (reference sequence). The CDR3 loop spans 14 amino acids. The V and J ends lost 2 bases and 2 bases respectively, with 7 bases between them. This chain's CDR3 is CASSITKGNQPQHF. The DNA for the CDR3 is TGTGCCAGTAGTATAACTAAGGGCAATCAGCCCCAGCATTTT.

This rearrangement joins TRBV7-3 to TRBJ1-6; maybe TRBD1 (6 bases). CDR3 length: 16 residues. Germline assignment: CDR1 SGHTA and CDR2 FQGTGA. With 1 base removed from V and 5 bases from J, the gap between germline ends came to 12 bases. CDR3 region: CASSLRGPTNNSPLHF. CDR3 nucleotide sequence: TGTGCCAGCAGCTTAAGGGGGCCAACAAATAATTCACCCCTCCACTTT.

The gene calls are TRBV29-1 and TRBJ2-1; TRBD2 is a possible D gene (7 bases). Trimming pared 2 bases from V and 0 bases from J, leaving 11 bases between. CDR1 SQVTM and CDR2 ANQGSEA come from the germline V gene. This CDR3 has 15 residues. The CDR3, as DNA: TGCAGCGTTGAACTAGCGGACAGCTCCTACAATGAGCAGTTCTTC. Encoded protein: CSVELADSSYNEQFF.

This sequence joins TRBV21-1 and TRBJ1-1. TRBV21-1 is noted as a pseudogene. The CDR3 consists of 11 residues. Here the CDR3 reads CAWREGAEAFF. Written as DNA, the CDR3 is TGTGCCTGGAGGGAGGGGGCTGAAGCTTTCTTT.

V and J are TRBV4-1 and TRBJ2-1, with 12 bases matching TRBD2. This CDR3 contains 17 residues. CDR1 MGHRA and CDR2 YSYEKL come from the germline V gene. Trimming removed 4 bases from V and 8 bases from J; junction bases left unmatched: 12. The CDR3 DNA sequence: TGCGCCAGCAGCCTGACTAGCGGGAGATCAGGGAGCGATGAGCAGTTCTTC. Amino acids: CASSLTSGRSGSDEQFF.

The V and J genes are TRBV7-6 and TRBJ2-1, with 8 positions matching TRBD2. From germline, CDR1 is SGHVS and CDR2 FNYEAQ. The trim removed 5 bases at V and 5 bases at J, leaving 8 bases unmatched. The CDR3 extends over 15 amino acids. CDR3 residues: CASSLAAGGDNEQFF. DNA of the CDR3: TGTGCCAGCAGCCTCGCGGCCGGGGGGGACAATGAGCAGTTCTTC.

This chain connects TRBV30 to TRBJ2-5; D not certain. The germline V gene has CDR1 GTSNPN and CDR2 SVGIG (reference sequence). Trimming removed 5 bases from V and 5 bases from J, with 9 bases in between. The CDR3 length is 11 residues. The CDR3 loop reads CAWVNAETQYF. In DNA, the CDR3 is TGTGCCTGGGTCAACGCGGAGACCCAGTACTTC.

This chain uses TRBV4-2 with TRBJ2-2; 9 positions match TRBD2. This CDR3 has 15 amino acids. Germline V gives CDR1 LGHNA, CDR2 YNFKEQ. V was pared by 1 base and J by 8 bases, with 5 bases of the junction left unmatched. CDR3 sequence reads: CASSQGSSGNGELFF. The DNA for the CDR3 is TGTGCCAGCAGCCAAGGGTCTAGCGGGAATGGGGAGCTGTTTTTT.

In DNA form, the CDR3 reads TGTGCCAGTAGTATGGGGGGAAGGCAGCCCCAGCATTTT. Translation gives CASSMGGRQPQHF. The V and J genes are TRBV19 and TRBJ1-5; D is possibly TRBD1 (5 bases). This CDR3 is 13 amino acids long. Germline V CDR1 and CDR2: LNHDA, SQIVND (reference sequence). The V end lost 3 bases, the J end lost 7 bases, and 10 bases lay between the germline ends.

CDR3 nucleotides: TGTGCCAGCAGCCGAACCAGACAGGAGAACACTGAAGCTTTCTTT. This gives the protein CASSRTRQENTEAFF. The chain recombines TRBV5-5 with TRBJ1-1; D is perhaps TRBD1 (6 bases). V lost 4 bases and J 1 base, leaving 14 bases between the germline ends. CDR3 length: 15 amino acids. The germline V gene encodes CDR1 SGHKS and CDR2 YYEKEE (reference sequence).